These 3 T cell receptor beta chains originate from one sample sequenced in a study of cytomegalovirus exposure and HLA in healthy donors. PCR used 60 Vbeta primers and 13 Jbeta primers. Assay used: immunoSEQ multiplex PCR; TCRdb lists only in-frame clones, some missing. This table holds more than 85,000 clones, around 74% found once. The source material was PBMCs. The receptors shown here come from a man aged 25 to 40 in good health and CMV-seropositive.

The J gene is TRBJ2-5, the V gene TRBV6-1; 12 bases line up with TRBD1. V shed 4 bases, J shed 5 bases, and the junction held 8 bases outside the gene matches. This CDR3 is built from 16 residues. Germline V gene sequence: CDR1 MNHNS, CDR2 SASEGT. CDR3: CASSGGQGAGQETQYF. CDR3 coding DNA: TGTGCCAGCAGTGGGGGACAGGGGGCGGGCCAGGAGACCCAGTACTTC.

A single count supports this clone. This chain connects TRBV5-6 to TRBJ1-1; TRBD1 aligns across 9 bases. With V trimmed by 4 bases and J by 1 base, 2 bases remained unmatched. Looked up from germline, CDR1 is SGHDT and CDR2 is YYEEEE. This CDR3 region has 14 residues. In DNA, the CDR3 is TGTGCCAGCAGCCCGGACAGGGGGAACACTGAAGCTTTCTTT. Translating it yields CASSPDRGNTEAFF. Full variable domain (remainder filled in from reference TRBV5-6 and TRBJ1-1): DAGVTQSPTHLIKTRGQQVTLRCSPKSGHDTVSWYQQALGQGPQFIFQYYEEEERQRGNFPDRFSGHQFPNYSSELNVNALLLGDSALYLCASSPDRGNTEAFFGQGTRLTVV.

The rearrangement links TRBV6-5 to TRBJ1-4, with 8 bases aligning to TRBD1. From germline, CDR1 is MNHEY and CDR2 SVGAGI. CDR3 length equals 12 residues. Unmatched junction bases numbered 5, after V lost 10 bases and J lost 7 bases. CDR3 region: CATQGAGEKLFF. DNA of the CDR3: TGTGCCACCCAGGGGGCTGGTGAAAAACTGTTTTTT.